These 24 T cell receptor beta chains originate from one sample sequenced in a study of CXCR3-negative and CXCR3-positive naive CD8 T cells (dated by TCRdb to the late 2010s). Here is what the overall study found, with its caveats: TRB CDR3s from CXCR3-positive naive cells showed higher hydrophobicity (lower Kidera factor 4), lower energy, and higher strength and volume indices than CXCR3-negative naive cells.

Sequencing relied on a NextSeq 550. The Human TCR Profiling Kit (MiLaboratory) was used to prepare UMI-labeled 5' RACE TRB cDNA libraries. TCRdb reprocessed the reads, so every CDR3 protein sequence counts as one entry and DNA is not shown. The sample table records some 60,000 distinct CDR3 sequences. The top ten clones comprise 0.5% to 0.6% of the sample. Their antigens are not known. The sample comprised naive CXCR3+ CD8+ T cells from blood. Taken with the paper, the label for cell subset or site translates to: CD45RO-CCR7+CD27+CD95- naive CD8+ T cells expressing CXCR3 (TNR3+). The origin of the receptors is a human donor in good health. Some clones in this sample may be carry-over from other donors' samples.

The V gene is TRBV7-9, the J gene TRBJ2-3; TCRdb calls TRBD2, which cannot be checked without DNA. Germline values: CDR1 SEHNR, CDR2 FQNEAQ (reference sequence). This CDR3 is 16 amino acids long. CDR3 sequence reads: CASSHQSGGAADTQYF.

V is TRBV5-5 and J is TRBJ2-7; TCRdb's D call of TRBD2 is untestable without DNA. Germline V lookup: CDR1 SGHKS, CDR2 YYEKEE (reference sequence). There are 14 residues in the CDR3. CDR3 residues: CASSPTSATYEQYF.

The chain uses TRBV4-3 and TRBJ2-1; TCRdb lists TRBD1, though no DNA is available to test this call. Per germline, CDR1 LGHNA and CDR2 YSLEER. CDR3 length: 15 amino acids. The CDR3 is CASSHRGGSYNEQFF.

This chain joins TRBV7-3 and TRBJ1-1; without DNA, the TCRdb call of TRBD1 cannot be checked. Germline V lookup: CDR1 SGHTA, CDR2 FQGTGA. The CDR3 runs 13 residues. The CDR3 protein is CASRSSGGTEAFF. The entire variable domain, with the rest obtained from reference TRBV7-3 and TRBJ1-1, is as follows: GAGVSQTPSNKVTEKGKYVELRCDPISGHTALYWYRQSLGQGPEFLIYFQGTGAADDSGLPNDRFFAVRPEGSVSTLKIQRTERGDSAVYLCASRSSGGTEAFFGQGTRLTVV.

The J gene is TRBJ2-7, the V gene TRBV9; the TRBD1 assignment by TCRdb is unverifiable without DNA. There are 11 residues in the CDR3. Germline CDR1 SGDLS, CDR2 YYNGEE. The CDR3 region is CASSGTGEQYF.

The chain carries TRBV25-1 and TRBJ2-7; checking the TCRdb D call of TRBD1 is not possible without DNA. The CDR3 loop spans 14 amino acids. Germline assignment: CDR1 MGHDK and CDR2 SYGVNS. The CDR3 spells CASSLQGFPYEQYF.

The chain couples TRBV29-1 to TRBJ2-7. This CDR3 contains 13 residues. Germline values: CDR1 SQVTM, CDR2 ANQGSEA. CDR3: CSVKLANSYEQYF.

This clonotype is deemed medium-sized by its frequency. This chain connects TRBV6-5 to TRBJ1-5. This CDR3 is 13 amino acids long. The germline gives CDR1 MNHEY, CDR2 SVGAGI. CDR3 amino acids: CASSYSEGVPQHF.

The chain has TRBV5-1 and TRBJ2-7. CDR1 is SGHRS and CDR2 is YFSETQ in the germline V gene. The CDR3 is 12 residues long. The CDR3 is CASNGLSYEQYF. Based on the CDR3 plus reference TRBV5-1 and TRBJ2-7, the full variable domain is KAGVTQTPRYLIKTRGQQVTLSCSPISGHRSVSWYQQTPGQGLQFLFEYFSETQRNKGNFPGRFSGRQFSNSRSEMNVSTLELGDSALYLCASNGLSYEQYFGPGTRLTVT.

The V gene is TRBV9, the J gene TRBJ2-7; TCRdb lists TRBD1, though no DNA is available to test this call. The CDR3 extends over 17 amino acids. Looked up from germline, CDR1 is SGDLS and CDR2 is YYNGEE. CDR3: CASSSGVTGGLYYEQYF.

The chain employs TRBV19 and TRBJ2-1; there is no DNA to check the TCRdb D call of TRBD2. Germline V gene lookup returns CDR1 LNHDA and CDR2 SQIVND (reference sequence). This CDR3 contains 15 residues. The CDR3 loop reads CASSIQRGRNNEQFF. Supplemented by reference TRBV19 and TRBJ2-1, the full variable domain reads DGGITQSPKYLFRKEGQNVTLSCEQNLNHDAMYWYRQDPGQGLRLIYYSQIVNDFQKGDIAEGYSVSREKKESFPLTVTSAQKNPTAFYLCASSIQRGRNNEQFFGPGTRLTVL.

CDR3 amino acids: CASRFDSGQYLQETQYF. The V gene is TRBV5-6, the J gene TRBJ2-5; TCRdb outputs TRBD1, but without DNA this stays unchecked. This CDR3 comprises 17 residues. The germline gives CDR1 SGHDT, CDR2 YYEEEE.

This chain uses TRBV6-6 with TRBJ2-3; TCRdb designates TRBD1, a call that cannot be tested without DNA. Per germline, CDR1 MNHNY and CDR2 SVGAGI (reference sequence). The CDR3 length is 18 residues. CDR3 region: CASRHGRPGQGDPDTQYF.

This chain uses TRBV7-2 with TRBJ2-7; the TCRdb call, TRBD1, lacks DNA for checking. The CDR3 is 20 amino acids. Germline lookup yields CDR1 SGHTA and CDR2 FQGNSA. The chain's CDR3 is CASSTEPHRQVDHSWYEQYF.

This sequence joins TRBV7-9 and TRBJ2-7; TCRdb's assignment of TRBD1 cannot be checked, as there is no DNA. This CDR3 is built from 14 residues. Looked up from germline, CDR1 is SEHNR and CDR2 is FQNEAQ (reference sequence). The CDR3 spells CASSRWDRIYEQYF.

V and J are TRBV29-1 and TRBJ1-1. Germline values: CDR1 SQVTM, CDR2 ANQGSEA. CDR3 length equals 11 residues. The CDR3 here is CSPTMGTEAFF.

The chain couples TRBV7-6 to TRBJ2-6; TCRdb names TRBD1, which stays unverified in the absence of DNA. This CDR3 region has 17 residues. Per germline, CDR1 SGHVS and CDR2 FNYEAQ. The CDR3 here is CASSQNPVFSGANVLTF.

CDR3 region: CASSSPHTSGGTQETQYF. The chain uses TRBV7-9 and TRBJ2-5; TCRdb reports TRBD2, a call that lacks DNA to check it against. Germline V gene sequence: CDR1 SEHNR, CDR2 FQNEAQ (reference sequence). The CDR3 runs to 18 residues.

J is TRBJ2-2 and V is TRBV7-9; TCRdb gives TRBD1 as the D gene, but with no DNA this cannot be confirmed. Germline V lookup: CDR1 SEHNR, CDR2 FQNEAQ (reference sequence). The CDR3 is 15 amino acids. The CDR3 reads CASSLSGPLPGELFF.

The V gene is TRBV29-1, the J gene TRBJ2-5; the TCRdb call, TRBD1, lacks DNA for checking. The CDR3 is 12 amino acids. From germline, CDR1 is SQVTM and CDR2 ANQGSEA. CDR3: CSVEGQEETQYF.

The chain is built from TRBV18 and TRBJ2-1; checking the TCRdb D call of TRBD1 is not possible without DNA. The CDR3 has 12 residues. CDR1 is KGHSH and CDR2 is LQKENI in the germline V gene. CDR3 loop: CASSQWDSSKLF.

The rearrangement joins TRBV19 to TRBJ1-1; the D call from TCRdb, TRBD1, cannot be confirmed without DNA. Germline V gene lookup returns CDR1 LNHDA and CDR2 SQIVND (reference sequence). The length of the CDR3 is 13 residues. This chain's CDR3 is CASSTTGATEAFF. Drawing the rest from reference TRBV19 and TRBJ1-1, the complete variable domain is DGGITQSPKYLFRKEGQNVTLSCEQNLNHDAMYWYRQDPGQGLRLIYYSQIVNDFQKGDIAEGYSVSREKKESFPLTVTSAQKNPTAFYLCASSTTGATEAFFGQGTRLTVV.

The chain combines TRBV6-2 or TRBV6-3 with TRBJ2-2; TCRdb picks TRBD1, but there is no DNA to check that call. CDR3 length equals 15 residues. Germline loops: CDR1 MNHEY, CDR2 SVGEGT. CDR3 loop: CASSWTGDNTGELFF.

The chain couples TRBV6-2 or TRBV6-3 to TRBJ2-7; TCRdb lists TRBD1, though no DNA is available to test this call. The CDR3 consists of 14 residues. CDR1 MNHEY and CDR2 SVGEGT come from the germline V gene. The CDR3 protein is CASSHWTAGSEQYF.